This T cell receptor (beta chain) was identified in a study of cytomegalovirus exposure and HLA in healthy donors. Whole-study context: Ancestry clustering placed 81% of a few hundred genotyped donors in the Caucasian-associated cluster. Study-level results: Certain indistinguishable V segments, among them TRBV6-2 and TRBV6-3, were excluded. According to reports, the classifier identified cytomegalovirus status with high specificity and sensitivity.

This clone showed up just a few times. Its antigen remains unknown. PCR used 60 Vbeta primers and 13 Jbeta primers. In the original analysis: The authors later counted roughly 87 million unique TCR beta chains, 9 million to 12 million of them shared. The protocol was immunoSEQ multiplex PCR, while the TCRdb copy is restricted to in-frame clones and leaves out a portion. The V and J calls and clone size are taken from that table; D and trimming were inferred from the DNA. This table holds roughly 180,000 clones, 77% found once. Germline V gives CDR1 SNHLY, CDR2 FYNNEI. V gave up 10 bases and J gave up 5 bases, with 20 bases separating them. This CDR3 is 14 amino acids long.

The clonotype comes from a woman in her 30s in good health and CMV-seropositive. The gene calls are TRBV2 and TRBJ1-1; D may be TRBD1 (5 bases). The sequencing input was PBMCs. The CDR3 DNA follows: TGTGCCATAAGAAGGGGAGGAACGGGAACTGAAGCTTTCTTT. Protein: CAIRRGGTGTEAFF.